This T cell receptor beta chain was identified during a study of vaccination and CD4 T cells after COVID-19. Study details: Cells were stimulated with overlapping spike peptides from SARS-CoV-2, HCoV-NL63, HCoV-OC43 and HCoV-229E.

The Oncomine TCR Beta short-read assay generated sequence data from the DNA of cultured CD4+ T cells. Extraction of genomic DNA was performed on cultured CD4+ T cells. TCRdb called the PCR reads again in MiXCR, with one record for every CDR3 protein. The table lists 13,000 to 15,000 distinct CDR3 sequences, nearly 35% of them singletons. Treatment here: approximately 10-day PBMC culture with coronavirus spike peptide pools or control peptides (ViraFEST assay). Peptide-pool expansion of antigen-specific T cells preceded TCR sequencing in ViraFEST. Each well received two million PBMCs, cultured with approximately 10 IU/ml IL-2 and 8 to 10 ug/ml peptide pools. This clonotype qualifies as medium-sized. Antigen: not known. The sample comprised cultured CD4+ T cells from blood. This TCR came from a human donor with COVID-19.

DNA of the CDR3: TGTGCCAGCAGTGAGGACACAGGGCGAGTCGGCTACACCTTC. This translates into CASSEDTGRVGYTF. The rearrangement joins TRBV6-1 to TRBJ1-2; weak D call: TRBD1 (6 bases). The CDR3 is 14 amino acids. Trimming left V 3 bases short and J 8 bases short, with 16 bases between. CDR1 is MNHNS and CDR2 is SASEGT in the germline V gene.